This TCR beta chain was captured by sequencing in a study of blood T cells in healthy people across ages. The use of a sample-barcoded 5' primer and a J-beta primer mix characterized a second PCR of roughly 6 to 11 cycles. From the 5' RACE reads, TCRdb called clonotypes with MiXCR, one entry per CDR3 protein. The top ten hold roughly 9% of the sample, which has approximately 490,000 distinct CDR3 sequences, more than 20% seen once. This clonotype was found a few times. In addition, the sample was reused for a study of T cells of mothers and their children.

The clonotype comes from a boy between 10 and 17 years old in good health. The specimen was blood.

CDR3 DNA: TGTGCCAGCAGCCATGGACTAGCAGCGTACGTCAATGAGCAGTTCTTC. Protein sequence: CASSHGLAAYVNEQFF. V usage is TRBV4-2 and J usage is TRBJ2-5, with 8 bases lining up with TRBD2. Gene TRBJ2-1 matches the end of the DNA better, so the J call may be wrong. The CDR3 is made up of 16 amino acids. CDR1 is LGHNA and CDR2 is YNFKEQ in the germline V gene.